This T cell receptor (beta chain) was recorded in a study of identical twins. The sample holds many counts of this clonotype. Template switching added a universal primer site, and cDNA bore unique molecular identifiers. TCRdb passed the 5' RACE reads through MiXCR, listing each CDR3 protein once. The table includes a few hundred thousand distinct CDR3 sequences, about 8.3% detected once. In germline, CDR1 is SGHRS, CDR2 YFSETQ. The CDR3 runs to 15 residues. V lost 7 bases and J lost 0; bases outside the gene matches: 6. These data also featured in a second study, about yellow fever vaccine responses in identical twins.

This receptor was taken from a woman aged 18-35 years in good health. The chain employs TRBV5-1 and TRBJ2-3; 9 nucleotides line up with TRBD2. Sequenced sample: memory (CD45RO+) T cells sorted from blood. This CDR3 is CASRGLAVSTDTQYF. CDR3 coding DNA: TGCGCCAGCCGGGGACTAGCAGTTAGCACAGATACGCAGTATTTT.